The 20 T cell receptor beta chains below come from one sample, sequenced in a study of PD-L1 blockade in urothelial cancer. Assay used: immunoSEQ multiplex PCR; TCRdb lists only in-frame clones, some missing. The sample has about 72,000 clones; 84% are singletons. This sample comprised PBMCs, obtained around atezolizumab (anti-PD-L1) treatment. The receptors shown here come from a man between 65 and 85 years old with urothelial cancer.

V gene TRBV28 combines with J gene TRBJ2-1, with D possibly TRBD2 on 6 matching bases. CDR3 length: 10 amino acids. CDR1 and CDR2 from the germline V gene are MDHEN and SYDVKM. In DNA, the CDR3 is TGTGGCTGGGGGGACAATGAGCAGTTCTTC. Protein product: CGWGDNEQFF.

V is TRBV6-1 and J is TRBJ1-3; D not certain. From germline, CDR1 is MNHNS and CDR2 SASEGT. V lost 11 bases, J lost 0 bases, and 14 bases lay in between. The CDR3 has 14 amino acids. The CDR3 coding sequence is TGTGCCTCCGGGTCTCCGAGCTCTGGAAACACCATATATTTT. It specifies CASGSPSSGNTIYF.

J is TRBJ2-1 and V is TRBV7-8, with TRBD2 identical over 11 bases. V shed 1 base, J shed 3 bases, and the junction held 8 bases outside the gene matches. CDR3 length: 18 residues. Germline V CDR1 and CDR2: SGHVS, FQNEAQ. The DNA for the CDR3 is TGTGCCAGCAGCTTAGGGGTCCTAGCGGGAGGCAACTACAATGAGCAGTTCTTC. This encodes CASSLGVLAGGNYNEQFF. Looking up the rest from reference TRBV7-8 and TRBJ2-1 gives the full variable domain: GAGVSQSPRYKVAKRGQDVALRCDPISGHVSLFWYQQALGQGPEFLTYFQNEAQLDKSGLPSDRFFAERPEGSVSTLKIQRTQQEDSAVYLCASSLGVLAGGNYNEQFFGPGTRLTVL.

The chain has TRBV5-4 and TRBJ2-7, with TRBD2 identical over 15 bases. Germline V gives CDR1 SGHNT, CDR2 YYREEE (reference sequence). The length of the CDR3 is 16 residues. V trimming: 4 bases; J trimming: 5 bases; junction bases outside the gene matches: 7. The CDR3 DNA sequence: TGTGCCAGCAGCCCAGGACTAGCGGGAGGGCAAAACGAGCAGTACTTC. Protein sequence: CASSPGLAGGQNEQYF.

The chain uses TRBV12-5 and TRBJ2-1, with D perhaps matching TRBD2 (7 bases). Germline loops: CDR1 LGHNT, CDR2 FRNRAP. The CDR3 has 18 residues. V dropped 5 bases and J dropped 8 bases, with 28 bases sitting between them. CDR3 nucleotide sequence: TGTGCTAGTGGTCCCCTTTTCGCGGGGGCCTTTGGGATCGATGAGCAGTTCTTC. This translates into CASGPLFAGAFGIDEQFF.

This clone was detected only once. This sequence joins TRBV6-5 and TRBJ2-7; TRBD2 is a possible D gene (7 bases). The CDR3 sequence is 13 residues long. CDR1 MNHEY and CDR2 SVGAGI come from the germline V gene. Trimming removed 6 bases at V and 3 bases at J, with 12 bases between. The CDR3 reads CASSHREGYEQYF. Here the CDR3 DNA reads TGTGCCAGCAGCCACAGGGAGGGCTACGAGCAGTACTTC.

This rearrangement joins TRBV10-1 to TRBJ2-2; tentatively, D is TRBD2 (5 bases). Germline assignment: CDR1 WNHNN and CDR2 SYGVQD (reference sequence). This CDR3 has 15 residues. The V end was cut by 0 bases, the J end by 5 bases, with 10 bases between. CDR3 DNA: TGCGCCAGCAGTGAGTCAGCTAGCCAAACCGGGGAGCTGTTTTTT. Its protein product is CASSESASQTGELFF.

The rearrangement joins TRBV4-1 to TRBJ1-1; TRBD1 matches 7 bases. This CDR3 has 15 amino acids. J lost 0 bases, V lost 2 bases, and 3 bases had no gene match. Germline lookup yields CDR1 MGHRA and CDR2 YSYEKL. In DNA, the CDR3 is TGCGCCAGCAGCCAAACGGGACAGATGAACACTGAAGCTTTCTTT. It encodes CASSQTGQMNTEAFF.

The chain uses TRBV28 and TRBJ2-2; the match to TRBD1 covers 9 bases. The CDR3 is made up of 14 amino acids. After removal of 7 bases from V and 7 bases from J, the junction contained 7 bases not matched to a gene. Germline lookup yields CDR1 MDHEN and CDR2 SYDVKM. This chain's CDR3 is CASTRDRAYGELFF. The CDR3 region has the DNA TGTGCCAGCACCCGGGACAGGGCTTACGGGGAGCTGTTTTTT.

The rearrangement joins TRBV19 to TRBJ1-5, with TRBD1 identical over 8 bases. The germline CDR1 and CDR2 sequences are LNHDA and SQIVND (reference sequence). J lost 1 base, V lost 6 bases, and 5 bases had no gene match. The CDR3 is 15 residues long. CDR3 in amino acids: CASRGQAGSNQPQHF. The CDR3 DNA sequence: TGTGCCAGTAGGGGACAGGCTGGGAGCAATCAGCCCCAGCATTTT.

The V call is TRBV6-1, the J call TRBJ2-3; D may be TRBD1 (6 bases). Between the trimmed V and J ends, which lost 5 bases and 4 bases, there was a span of 10 bases. CDR1 and CDR2 from the germline V gene are MNHNS and SASEGT. The CDR3 totals 13 residues. Here the CDR3 reads CASSTDRPDTQYF. The CDR3 DNA is TGTGCCAGCAGTACCGACAGGCCAGATACGCAGTATTTT.

This clone was counted a few times. This chain connects TRBV6-4 to TRBJ2-1; 8 nucleotides align to TRBD2. The trim removed 5 bases at V and 8 bases at J, leaving 8 bases unmatched. CDR1 and CDR2 from the germline V gene are MRHNA and SNTAGT. This CDR3 comprises 14 residues. The CDR3 is CASSMSGSMDEQFF. CDR3 in DNA: TGTGCCAGCAGTATGAGCGGGAGTATGGATGAGCAGTTCTTC.

The chain joins TRBV11-2 to TRBJ1-3; D might be TRBD1 (6 bases). V gave up 5 bases and J gave up 7 bases, with 18 bases separating them. Per the germline V gene, CDR1 is SGHAT and CDR2 is FQNNGV. CDR3 length equals 15 residues. The CDR3 spells CASSVTGMLGNTIYF. CDR3 bases: TGTGCCAGCAGCGTAACAGGGATGTTAGGCAACACCATATATTTT.

V gene TRBV11-2 combines with J gene TRBJ2-1; 14 bases fit TRBD2. The CDR3 is made up of 14 amino acids. J gave up 10 bases and V 7 bases, and 6 bases lay outside the gene matches. Germline lookup yields CDR1 SGHAT and CDR2 FQNNGV. CDR3 sequence: CASTPGLAGEEQFF. The DNA for the CDR3 is TGTGCCAGCACCCCGGGACTAGCGGGAGAAGAGCAGTTCTTC. The variable domain in full, completed from reference TRBV11-2 and TRBJ2-1, reads EAGVAQSPRYKIIEKRQSVAFWCNPISGHATLYWYQQILGQGPKLLIQFQNNGVVDDSQLPKDRFSAERLKGVDSTLKIQPAKLEDSAVYLCASTPGLAGEEQFFGPGTRLTVL.

The rearrangement uses TRBV9 and TRBJ2-3; 13 bases match TRBD2. The CDR3 runs to 17 residues. Germline assignment: CDR1 SGDLS and CDR2 YYNGEE. V shed 3 bases, J shed 3 bases, and the junction held 7 bases outside the gene matches. In DNA form, the CDR3 reads TGTGCCAGCAGCGCCGGGACTAGCGGGACGAGAACAGATACGCAGTATTTT. This sequence encodes CASSAGTSGTRTDTQYF. The full variable domain, its missing parts supplied by reference TRBV9 and TRBJ2-3, is DSGVTQTPKHLITATGQRVTLRCSPRSGDLSVYWYQQSLDQGLQFLIQYYNGEERAKGNILERFSAQQFPDLHSELNLSSLELGDSALYFCASSAGTSGTRTDTQYFGPGTRLTVL.

CDR3 sequence reads: CALQGPYNEQFF. CDR3 DNA: TGTGCCTTACAGGGCCCCTACAATGAGCAGTTCTTC. The genes are TRBV30 and TRBJ2-1; D possibly corresponds to TRBD1 (6 bases). The CDR3 has 12 residues. V lost 7 bases and J lost 2, with 9 bases in between. Germline-derived CDR1 and CDR2 are GTSNPN and SVGIG (reference sequence).

The rearrangement uses TRBV12-5 and TRBJ2-7; perhaps TRBD1 as D (5 bases). V lost 0 bases and J lost 2, with 14 bases in between. The CDR3 contains 16 residues. The germline gives CDR1 LGHNT, CDR2 FRNRAP. This CDR3 is CASGLVPRGSAYEQYF. CDR3 coding DNA: TGTGCTAGTGGTTTGGTACCTAGGGGATCGGCCTACGAGCAGTACTTC. The full variable domain, its missing parts supplied by reference TRBV12-5 and TRBJ2-7, is DARVTQTPRHKVTEMGQEVTMRCQPILGHNTVFWYRQTMMQGLELLAYFRNRAPLDDSGMPKDRFSAEMPDATLATLKIQPSEPRDSAVYFCASGLVPRGSAYEQYFGPGTRLTVT.

This chain links TRBV23-1 with TRBJ2-3, with unresolved D. TRBV23-1 belongs to the ORF category, with a function that is uncertain. CDR3 length equals 16 residues. Trimming removed 7 bases at V and 0 bases at J, with 17 bases between. In DNA, the CDR3 is TGCGCCAGCACAACCGCGGTCGACCATAGCACAGATACGCAGTATTTT. Its protein is CASTTAVDHSTDTQYF.

V gene TRBV2 combines with J gene TRBJ1-1; a weak D match, TRBD1 (5 bases). Trimming removed 4 bases from V and 0 bases from J, with 18 bases in between. Germline-derived CDR1 and CDR2 are SNHLY and FYNNEI. The CDR3 has 17 amino acids. CDR3 sequence reads: CASSGERGSNLNTEAFF. CDR3 DNA sequence: TGTGCCAGCAGTGGAGAAAGGGGTAGTAATTTGAACACTGAAGCTTTCTTT.

The chain is built from TRBV29-1 and TRBJ2-7; 12 bases are shared with TRBD2. CDR1 is SQVTM, CDR2 ANQGSEA, per germline. After removal of 7 bases from V and 2 bases from J, the junction contained 6 bases not matched to a gene. This CDR3 comprises 14 residues. The CDR3 nucleotides read TGCAGCGCCCGACTAGCGGGAGACCCCTACGAGCAGTACTTC. It encodes CSARLAGDPYEQYF.